The T cell receptor (beta chain) under discussion was sequenced for a study of cytomegalovirus exposure and HLA in healthy donors. The CDR3 contains 15 residues. Germline-derived CDR1 and CDR2 are SGHRS and YFSETQ. With 4 bases clipped from V and 6 bases from J, the junction kept 3 bases outside the gene matches. The PCR contained 60 Vbeta and 13 Jbeta primers. Generated by immunoSEQ multiplex PCR, the TCRdb table keeps only in-frame clones and is missing some. The data show fewer than 250,000 clones, around 80% seen once. The chain carries TRBV5-1 and TRBJ2-1; 14 bases line up with TRBD2. The sample taken for sequencing was PBMCs. The sequence was obtained from a girl aged 2-10 years in good health and CMV-seronegative. The CDR3: CASSEGLAGVNEQFF. The DNA for the CDR3 is TGCGCCAGCAGCGAGGGACTAGCGGGAGTCAATGAGCAGTTCTTC.